This TCR beta chain is from a study of PD-1 and CTLA-4 blockade in melanoma. TCRdb keeps only in-frame clones here, not all; method: immunoSEQ multiplex PCR. The sample includes some 15,000 clones, roughly two thirds of them seen just once. Germline CDR1 reads SGDLS; CDR2 reads YYNGEE. V lost 2 bases and J lost 3; bases outside the gene matches: 6. This CDR3 has 15 amino acids. The V call is TRBV9, the J call TRBJ2-7; 9 nucleotides align to TRBD1. This receptor was identified in a human donor with melanoma. Sequenced here: CD8+ T cells from peripheral blood, sampled before anti-PD-1 treatment. CDR3 sequence (DNA): TGTGCCAGCAGCGTGCGGACAGGGGTGAACTACGAGCAGTACTTC. As protein: CASSVRTGVNYEQYF.